The 12 T cell receptor beta chains in this list originate from one sample, sequenced in a study of blood T cell repertoires in COVID-19 (dated by TCRdb to about 2020). The library was built by means of the immunoSEQ multiplex PCR assay. In its TCRdb copy, this immuneACCESS table keeps in-frame sequences only and misses some clones. Where compared with another copy, unresolved V genes explain less than half of these, and the others have no known cause. The sample yields about 110,000 clones; more than 70% were counted once. 3.3% of the sample rests with the top ten. The material sequenced was peripheral blood. These receptors were obtained from a woman in her 50s with acute or convalescent COVID-19.

This sequence joins TRBV27 and TRBJ2-7; D possibly corresponds to TRBD1 (6 bases). The CDR3 covers 14 residues. The germline CDR1 and CDR2 sequences are MNHEY and SMNVEV (reference sequence). The V end was cut by 1 base, the J end by 5 bases, with 12 bases between. This chain's CDR3 is CASSLWQGFHEQYF. The CDR3 DNA reads TGTGCCAGCAGTTTATGGCAGGGGTTCCACGAGCAGTACTTC.

The genes are TRBV6-6 and TRBJ2-7; 12 bases map to TRBD2. Germline V gene data show CDR1 as MNHNY and CDR2 as SVGAGI (reference sequence). The CDR3 is made up of 16 amino acids. V gave up 6 bases and J gave up 4 bases; unmatched junction bases: 10. The CDR3 nucleotides are TGTGCCAGCAGCCAAACCATGACTAGCGGGAGTTACGAGCAGTACTTC. Translated: CASSQTMTSGSYEQYF.

In the case of this clone: Mismatch with germline at one junction end may stem from a read error. CDR3 nucleotide sequence: TGTGCCAGCAGCTCCTCCAATCCCCCCCTGGGACAGCCCACCCAAAAGACCCAGTACTTC. It translates to CASSSSNPPLGQPTQKTQYF. V is TRBV11-3 and J is TRBJ2-5, with 7 bases that match TRBD1. Germline CDR1 reads SGHNT; CDR2 reads YENEEA. The CDR3 is 20 residues long.

The chain has TRBV19 and TRBJ2-1; TRBD1 aligns across 8 bases. This CDR3 spans 18 amino acids. The junction had 9 bases not matched to a gene; V was cut back by 0 bases and J by 2 bases. Germline assignment: CDR1 LNHDA and CDR2 SQIVND (reference sequence). The DNA of the CDR3 is TGTGCCAGTAGTATAGAGGGGGCCCGGACAGGGCCCTACAATGAGCAGTTCTTC. Amino acid sequence: CASSIEGARTGPYNEQFF. The full variable domain, with the rest looked up from reference TRBV19 and TRBJ2-1, is DGGITQSPKYLFRKEGQNVTLSCEQNLNHDAMYWYRQDPGQGLRLIYYSQIVNDFQKGDIAEGYSVSREKKESFPLTVTSAQKNPTAFYLCASSIEGARTGPYNEQFFGPGTRLTVL.

The J gene is TRBJ2-1, the V gene TRBV29-1, with D uncertain. V gave up 3 bases and J gave up 4 bases, with 4 bases separating them. Looked up from germline, CDR1 is SQVTM and CDR2 is ANQGSEA. The CDR3 is 11 residues long. Written as DNA, the CDR3 is TGCAGCGTTGACCAGTACAATGAGCAGTTCTTC. Residues: CSVDQYNEQFF.

The chain couples TRBV21-1 to TRBJ2-5; the D call TRBD2 from the table was never checked on the DNA. TRBV21-1 is deemed a pseudogene. This CDR3 has 18 residues. In DNA form, the CDR3 reads TGTGCCAGCAGCAAAGGAGTTTTTACGGGAGGGCCATGGGAGACCCAGTACTTC. This gives the protein CASSKGVFTGGPWETQYF.

The sample holds one count of this clone. In nucleotides, the CDR3 is TGTGCCAGCAGTCAGGGGAATGAGCAGTTCTTC. It is translated as CASSQGNEQFF. This chain uses TRBV27 with TRBJ2-1; D might be TRBD1 (6 bases). The V end lost 5 bases, the J end lost 7 bases, and 6 bases lay between the germline ends. Germline V CDR1 and CDR2: MNHEY, SMNVEV (reference sequence). The CDR3 covers 11 residues.

This chain joins TRBV28 and TRBJ2-7; maybe TRBD2 (6 bases). Germline CDR1 reads MDHEN; CDR2 reads SYDVKM. There are 15 residues in the CDR3. The ends were cut back, 7 bases at V and 3 bases at J, with 19 bases in the middle. This CDR3 is CASTKPSSANYEQYF. In nucleotides, the CDR3 is TGTGCCAGCACCAAACCGTCTAGCGCGAACTACGAGCAGTACTTC. The full variable domain, its missing parts supplied by reference TRBV28 and TRBJ2-7, is DVKVTQSSRYLVKRTGEKVFLECVQDMDHENMFWYRQDPGLGLRLIYFSYDVKMKEKGDIPEGYSVSREKKERFSLILESASTNQTSMYLCASTKPSSANYEQYFGPGTRLTVT.

The rearrangement uses TRBV9 and TRBJ2-7; 11 nucleotides match TRBD1. CDR1 and CDR2 (germline): SGDLS, YYNGEE. V lost 4 bases, J lost 3 bases, and 12 bases stayed unmatched. This CDR3 contains 17 residues. Here the CDR3 DNA reads TGTGCCAGCAGCACCTCCCCCGGGGACAGGGGGTACTACGAGCAGTACTTC. Translation gives CASSTSPGDRGYYEQYF.

The chain is built from TRBV5-1 and TRBJ2-1, with D maybe TRBD2 (7 bases). CDR3 length equals 16 residues. Germline CDR1 is SGHRS and CDR2 is YFSETQ. V lost 2 bases and J 7 bases, leaving 19 bases between the germline ends. The CDR3 coding sequence is TGCGCCAGCAGCTTTGGGCCGGGGGGCCCGGGGAATGAGCAGTTCTTC. Its translation is CASSFGPGGPGNEQFF.

This chain links TRBV9 with TRBJ1-3; 7 nucleotides agree with TRBD1. In germline, CDR1 is SGDLS, CDR2 YYNGEE. This CDR3 region has 16 residues. V was clipped by 4 bases and J by 0 bases; unmatched bases: 7. CDR3 sequence: CASSLGTASSGNTIYF. As DNA, the CDR3 is TGTGCCAGCAGCCTCGGGACAGCCAGCTCTGGAAACACCATATATTTT.

The V gene is TRBV7-2, the J gene TRBJ2-7, with 7 nucleotides matching TRBD2. The germline V gene encodes CDR1 SGHTA and CDR2 FQGNSA. The ends lost 3 bases at V and 3 bases at J; junction bases unmatched: 11. The CDR3 has 16 residues. The CDR3 reads CASSLEGASGIYEQYF. CDR3 nucleotides: TGTGCCAGCAGCTTGGAAGGGGCTAGCGGAATCTACGAGCAGTACTTC.